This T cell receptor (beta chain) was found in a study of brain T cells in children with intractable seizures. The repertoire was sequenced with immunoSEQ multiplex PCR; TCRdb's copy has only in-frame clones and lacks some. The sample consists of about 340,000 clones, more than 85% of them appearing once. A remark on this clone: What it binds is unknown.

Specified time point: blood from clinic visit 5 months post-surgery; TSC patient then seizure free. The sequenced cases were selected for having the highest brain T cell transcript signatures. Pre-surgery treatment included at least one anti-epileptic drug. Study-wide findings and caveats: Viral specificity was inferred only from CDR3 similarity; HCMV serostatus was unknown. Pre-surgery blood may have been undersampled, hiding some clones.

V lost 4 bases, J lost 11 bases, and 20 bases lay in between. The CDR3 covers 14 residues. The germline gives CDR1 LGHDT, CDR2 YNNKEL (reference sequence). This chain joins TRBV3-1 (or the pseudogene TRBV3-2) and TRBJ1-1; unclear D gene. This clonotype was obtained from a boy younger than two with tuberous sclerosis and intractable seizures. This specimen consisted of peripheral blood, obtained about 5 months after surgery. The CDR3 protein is CASSRSETRIGAFF. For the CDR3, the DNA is TGTGCCAGCAGCCGATCCGAAACACGCATTGGGGCTTTCTTT.